Included here is one T cell receptor (beta chain) sequence, with context. The data are from a study of blood T cell repertoires in COVID-19. The CDR3 runs to 15 residues. The trim removed 5 bases at V and 9 bases at J, leaving 13 bases unmatched. CDR1 and CDR2 (germline): SGHKS, YYEKEE (reference sequence). In the authors' methods: Using reference gene primer amplification, nucleated cell counts were estimated. Libraries were prepared by immunoSEQ multiplex PCR; TCRdb keeps only in-frame clonotypes and omits some of them. Clone size and the V and J calls come from that table; the DNA yielded D and trimming. The sample lists 180,000 or so clones, roughly 86% seen once, with 4.5% to 7% in the top ten. Study members were between 18 and 89 years old and lived in some 22 US regions. Participants had their cohort set by participant-reported clinical history.

The source of this sequence is a man between 35 and 55 years old with acute COVID-19. V and J are TRBV5-5 and TRBJ2-1; 8 bases line up with TRBD2. Sequencing used PBMCs or T cells enriched from blood (not recorded which). This chain's CDR3 is CASRRREALVTEQFF. The CDR3 DNA sequence: TGTGCCAGCAGAAGGCGGGAGGCCCTTGTCACTGAGCAGTTCTTC.